This paragraph reports one TCR beta chain. The sample originates from a study of T cell responses to AZD1222 COVID-19 vaccine. The method was immunoSEQ multiplex PCR; TCRdb's version includes in-frame clones alone and lacks a portion of them. The sample contains 90,000 to 95,000 clones, around 87% of which appear only once. This CDR3 is 11 amino acids long. Germline V CDR1 and CDR2: LNHDA, SQIVND (reference sequence). Trimming took off 7 bases at V and 7 bases at J, with 11 bases between the two ends. The rearrangement uses TRBV19 and TRBJ2-7; no clear D gene. The receptor comes from an adult who received the AZD1222 COVID-19 vaccine. This specimen consisted of peripheral blood, obtained 28 days after the second AZD1222 dose. Written as DNA, the CDR3 is TGTGCCAGTATCCCTGTCGGGGAGCAGTACTTC. Protein sequence: CASIPVGEQYF.